Listed here are 19 T cell receptor beta chains from one sample, sequenced in a study of response to subunit inactivated influenza vaccine (dated by TCRdb to 2016 to 2019). Library method: RT-PCR. Sequencing was carried out with an Illumina HiSeq 2500. Using fastp at Q25 and MiXCR, TCRdb reprocessed the public reads and kept productive beta chains. Every entry covers one CDR3 protein and lists the most common genes and DNA from its rows. A total of under 950,000 distinct CDR3 sequences appear in this sample, 21% of them only once. Clones ranked in the top ten supply 10% to 13% of the sample. Material: PBMCs from blood, obtained around 5 days after vaccination. The receptors shown here come from a man in his fifties who received an inactivated influenza vaccine. Donor details come from another sample of the same person, matched by shared clones.

In this sample, this clonotype turned up many times. The J gene is TRBJ2-5, the V gene TRBV20-1; no definite D call. Germline V gene lookup returns CDR1 DFQATT and CDR2 SNEGSKA (reference sequence). This CDR3 spans 14 amino acids. V was clipped by 1 base and J by 2 bases, with 11 bases between them. The chain's CDR3 is CSARVAGRQETQYF. CDR3 nucleotide sequence: TGCAGTGCTAGAGTGGCAGGCCGACAAGAGACCCAGTACTTC.

The chain has TRBV5-1 and TRBJ2-5; 8 bases are shared with TRBD1. The germline V gene encodes CDR1 SGHRS and CDR2 YFSETQ. The CDR3 has 18 residues. The junction had 12 bases not matched to a gene; V was cut back by 0 bases and J by 2 bases. CDR3 protein: CASSLGGLSGTGQETQYF. DNA of the CDR3: TGCGCCAGCAGCTTGGGAGGGCTTTCCGGGACAGGTCAAGAGACCCAGTACTTC.

This clonotype was counted between two and nine times. The chain is built from TRBV21-1 and TRBJ2-5; the D call of TRBD2 is as the table states it, not checked on the DNA. TRBV21-1 is a known pseudogene. The CDR3 runs to 16 residues. The chain's CDR3 is CASEPGLAGAGETQYF. The CDR3 coding sequence is TGTGCCAGCGAACCGGGACTAGCGGGAGCGGGAGAGACCCAGTACTTC.

The table lists this clonotype with a few counts. One end of the junction varies from germline; a read error may be responsible. This sequence joins TRBV7-7 and TRBJ2-1; D gene unclear. Germline V gives CDR1 SSHAT, CDR2 FNYEAQ (reference sequence). The CDR3 runs to 15 residues. The CDR3 bases are TGTGCTAGCAGCTTAGTACCCCTCGGGTACAATGAGCAGTTCTTC. Its translation is CASSLVPLGYNEQFF.

This clonotype was counted a few times. The chain is built from TRBV20-1 and TRBJ1-5; D perhaps matches TRBD1 (6 bases). The CDR3 is 15 amino acids. Germline V gene sequence: CDR1 DFQATT, CDR2 SNEGSKA (reference sequence). Trimming pared 5 bases from V and 2 bases from J, leaving 16 bases between. For the CDR3, the DNA is TGCAGTGCTGGCCGGGGGCAGGCTCGCAATCAGCCCCAGCATTTT. Protein: CSAGRGQARNQPQHF.

J is TRBJ2-1 and V is TRBV6-2 or TRBV6-3, with D unresolved. The CDR3 contains 16 residues. Germline CDR1 reads MNHEY; CDR2 reads SVGEGT. Trimming removed 3 bases at V and 8 bases at J, with 20 bases between. CDR3 DNA: TGTGCCAGCAGTTATAGGGCTCCCACTGGGTCGGATGAGCAGTTCTTC. This translates into CASSYRAPTGSDEQFF.

For the CDR3, the DNA is TGTGCCAGCAGTCCCACCCTTTTATCCTACGAGCAGTACTTC. Its translation: CASSPTLLSYEQYF. This rearrangement joins TRBV28 to TRBJ2-7; no firm D call. The V gene lost 5 bases and the J gene lost 1 base, with 12 bases spanning the gap. Germline V gene lookup returns CDR1 MDHEN and CDR2 SYDVKM. The CDR3 has 14 amino acids.

The chain is built from TRBV6-5 and TRBJ1-1, with D uncertain. Between the trimmed V and J ends, which lost 2 bases and 1 base, there was a span of 11 bases. The CDR3 contains 15 residues. Per germline, CDR1 MNHEY and CDR2 SVGAGI. This CDR3 is CASSYGSRENTEAFF. DNA for the CDR3: TGTGCCAGCAGTTACGGGTCCAGAGAGAACACTGAAGCTTTCTTT.

The chain couples TRBV12-3 or TRBV12-4 to TRBJ2-5, with D possibly being TRBD1 or TRBD2 (5 bases each). The germline V and J ends were trimmed by 6 bases and 5 bases, with 13 bases remaining between them. The CDR3 has 13 residues. As DNA, the CDR3 is TGTGCCAGCAGGGGGCGGGTCGGCGAGACCCAGTACTTC. Protein: CASRGRVGETQYF.

This chain links TRBV7-2 with TRBJ1-2; possibly TRBD1 for D (5 bases). V lost 5 bases to trimming and J lost 0 bases, with 13 bases between them. Germline-derived CDR1 and CDR2 are SGHTA and FQGNSA. There are 15 residues in the CDR3. In nucleotides, the CDR3 is TGTGCCAGCAGCGGGGGTGGAGGGCCTAACTATGGCTACACCTTC. The encoded protein is CASSGGGGPNYGYTF.

J is TRBJ1-5 and V is TRBV20-1; 7 nucleotides align to TRBD1. The CDR3 is 13 amino acids. The germline V gene encodes CDR1 DFQATT and CDR2 SNEGSKA (reference sequence). J was trimmed by 4 bases and V by 8 bases; bases with no gene match: 8. The CDR3 region has the DNA TGCAGTACAGGGGCACAGGGTAATCAGCCCCAGCATTTT. The encoded protein is CSTGAQGNQPQHF.

A few counts support this clonotype. The chain joins TRBV5-1 to TRBJ2-3, with a weak D call TRBD2 (6 bases). CDR3 length equals 15 residues. V was clipped by 0 bases and J by 3 bases, with 11 bases between them. CDR1 is SGHRS and CDR2 is YFSETQ in the germline V gene. The CDR3 sequence is CASSLAGSKTDTQYF. DNA of the CDR3: TGCGCCAGCAGCTTGGCCGGGAGCAAAACAGATACGCAGTATTTT.

V and J are TRBV11-2 and TRBJ2-5, with TRBD2 identical over 8 bases. Germline V gene data show CDR1 as SGHAT and CDR2 as FQNNGV. V lost 2 bases, J lost 0 bases, and 8 bases stayed unmatched. The CDR3 is 17 amino acids. CDR3 in DNA: TGTGCCAGCAGCTTATCGATGGTAGCGGGGTACCAAGAGACCCAGTACTTC. Residues: CASSLSMVAGYQETQYF.

This clonotype showed up just a few times. The gene calls are TRBV14 and TRBJ1-2, with 7 positions matching TRBD1. Per the germline V gene, CDR1 is SGHDN and CDR2 is FVKESK. The V and J ends lost 4 bases and 8 bases, in that order; junction bases with no gene match: 13. CDR3 length equals 15 residues. The CDR3 reads CASSLDRTGPNGYTF. For the CDR3, the DNA is TGTGCCAGCAGCCTAGATAGGACAGGACCCAACGGCTACACCTTC.

This clonotype occurred a few times. The chain combines TRBV5-1 with TRBJ1-1; a weak D match, TRBD1 (6 bases). Germline assignment: CDR1 SGHRS and CDR2 YFSETQ. V was clipped by 4 bases and J by 5 bases, with 12 bases between them. This CDR3 is 13 amino acids long. CDR3 in amino acids: CASSQGQYTEAFF. For the CDR3, the DNA is TGCGCCAGCAGCCAGGGGCAATATACTGAAGCTTTCTTT. The full variable domain, in which reference TRBV5-1 and TRBJ1-1 provide the parts outside the CDR3, is KAGVTQTPRYLIKTRGQQVTLSCSPISGHRSVSWYQQTPGQGLQFLFEYFSETQRNKGNFPGRFSGRQFSNSRSEMNVSTLELGDSALYLCASSQGQYTEAFFGQGTRLTVV.

There are many counts of this clonotype. The chain couples TRBV5-1 to TRBJ1-4; 10 nucleotides line up with TRBD1. Germline V gene data show CDR1 as SGHRS and CDR2 as YFSETQ. V lost 4 bases, J lost 4 bases, and 4 bases stayed unmatched. CDR3 length: 15 residues. The CDR3 nucleotides are TGCGCCAGCAGCACAAGGACAGGGGGTAATGAAAAACTGTTTTTT. This encodes CASSTRTGGNEKLFF.

This clonotype was detected ten times or more. This chain joins TRBV7-9 and TRBJ2-7, with D possibly being TRBD2 (5 bases). The CDR3 length is 13 residues. Deletions cut 3 bases from V and 6 bases from J, with 12 bases between. Germline CDR1 SEHNR, CDR2 FQNEAQ (reference sequence). This CDR3 reads CASSFVPSPEQYF. The CDR3 DNA reads as TGTGCCAGCAGCTTCGTCCCTAGCCCCGAGCAGTACTTC.

This clonotype has only a few counts. V usage is TRBV5-6 and J usage is TRBJ2-1, with a possible D match to TRBD1 (5 bases). Germline V lookup: CDR1 SGHDT, CDR2 YYEEEE. This CDR3 is built from 15 residues. V was pared by 4 bases and J by 9 bases, with 20 bases between. For the CDR3, the DNA is TGTGCCAGCAGCCAGGCCGGACATAGAGTTGGTGAGCAGTTCTTC. It codes for CASSQAGHRVGEQFF.

This clonotype occurred a few times. V gene TRBV6-1 combines with J gene TRBJ1-6; TRBD1 agrees at 7 bases. CDR3 length: 14 amino acids. After removal of 7 bases from V and 11 bases from J, the junction contained 11 bases not matched to a gene. CDR1 MNHNS and CDR2 SASEGT come from the germline V gene. CDR3 protein: CASTQGVGSTPLHF. As DNA, the CDR3 is TGTGCCAGCACCCAGGGGGTCGGCAGTACACCCCTCCACTTT.